This T cell receptor (beta chain) appears in the sequencing data of a study of technical replicates of blood from a few donors. Profiled with immunoSEQ multiplex PCR; TCRdb holds only in-frame clones, not every one. The sample consists of 70,000 to 85,000 clones, about 97% of them appearing once. With 4 bases clipped from V and 8 bases from J, the junction kept 6 bases outside the gene matches. In germline, CDR1 is GTSNPN, CDR2 SVGIG (reference sequence). The CDR3 contains 14 residues. The sequenced sample was T cells isolated from PBMCs. The TCR was taken from a human donor in good health. The rearrangement uses TRBV30 and TRBJ1-6, with 9 bases fitting TRBD1. CDR3 DNA sequence: TGTGCCTGGATGAGGGGACAGGGATATTCACCCCTCCACTTT. Its protein is CAWMRGQGYSPLHF. Complete variable domain (other parts from reference TRBV30 and TRBJ1-6): SQTIHQWPATLVQPVGSPLSLECTVEGTSNPNLYWYRQAAGRGLQLLFYSVGIGQISSEVPQNLSASRPQDRQFILSSKKLLLSDSGFYLCAWMRGQGYSPLHFGNGTRLTVT.